These 22 T cell receptor beta chains were sequenced from one sample in a study of blood T cell repertoires in COVID-19. The repertoire was sequenced with immunoSEQ multiplex PCR; TCRdb's copy has only in-frame clones and lacks some. This sample has 78,000 or so clones, with about 91% found just once. Sequenced input: peripheral blood. These TCRs come from a woman aged 50 to 65 with acute or convalescent COVID-19.

This clone was seen a handful of times. The rearrangement joins TRBV4-1 to TRBJ1-2; 7 nucleotides align to TRBD1. V lost 0 bases and J lost 4; bases outside the gene matches: 8. The CDR3 contains 16 residues. CDR1 and CDR2 (germline): MGHRA, YSYEKL. The CDR3 sequence: CASSQDPRQGGYGYTF. DNA for the CDR3: TGCGCCAGCAGCCAAGATCCCCGACAGGGAGGCTATGGCTACACCTTC.

The V call is TRBV27, the J call TRBJ1-1, with 9 positions matching TRBD1. Per the germline V gene, CDR1 is MNHEY and CDR2 is SMNVEV (reference sequence). V gave up 5 bases and J gave up 4 bases; unmatched junction bases: 2. The CDR3 is 13 amino acids. The CDR3 coding sequence is TGTGCCAGCAGTGACAGGGGGTTCACTGAAGCTTTCTTT. Protein sequence: CASSDRGFTEAFF.

J is TRBJ1-4 and V is TRBV19, with TRBD1 matching over 9 bases. This CDR3 has 13 amino acids. The V and J ends lost 6 bases and 8 bases, in that order; junction bases with no gene match: 4. CDR1 and CDR2 (germline): LNHDA, SQIVND (reference sequence). In DNA, the CDR3 is TGTGCCAGTAGGGGGACAGGGTACGAAAAACTGTTTTTT. It codes for CASRGTGYEKLFF.

This chain connects TRBV18 to TRBJ1-3, with no clear D. Germline V gives CDR1 KGHSH, CDR2 LQKENI. Trimming took off 2 bases at V and 3 bases at J, with 8 bases between the two ends. The CDR3 loop spans 14 amino acids. CDR3 in DNA: TGTGCCAGCTCACCAGAGACGGGTGGAAACACCATATATTTT. Encoded protein: CASSPETGGNTIYF.

The chain is built from TRBV2 and TRBJ2-7; D perhaps matches TRBD1 (6 bases). Trimming took off 8 bases at V and 0 bases at J, with 11 bases between the two ends. Per germline, CDR1 SNHLY and CDR2 FYNNEI. There are 13 residues in the CDR3. In DNA, the CDR3 is TGTGCCAGCGACCCAGGGGACTCCTACGAGCAGTACTTC. Translated: CASDPGDSYEQYF.

This clone was found once. This chain connects TRBV19 to TRBJ1-5, with 7 bases aligning to TRBD1. Germline loops: CDR1 LNHDA, CDR2 SQIVND (reference sequence). The CDR3 is made up of 14 amino acids. After removal of 5 bases from V and 1 base from J, the junction contained 2 bases not matched to a gene. The CDR3 nucleotides are TGTGCCAGTAGTGACAGGGACAGCAATCAGCCCCAGCATTTT. It translates to CASSDRDSNQPQHF. The full variable domain, rest sourced from reference TRBV19 and TRBJ1-5, is DGGITQSPKYLFRKEGQNVTLSCEQNLNHDAMYWYRQDPGQGLRLIYYSQIVNDFQKGDIAEGYSVSREKKESFPLTVTSAQKNPTAFYLCASSDRDSNQPQHFGDGTRLSIL.

The chain recombines TRBV19 with TRBJ1-1, with D hard to call. The germline V and J ends were trimmed by 5 bases and 2 bases, with 12 bases remaining between them. This CDR3 comprises 14 residues. Germline loops: CDR1 LNHDA, CDR2 SQIVND (reference sequence). This chain's CDR3 is CASSGVAGNTEAFF. The CDR3 DNA sequence: TGTGCCAGTAGTGGTGTGGCAGGTAACACTGAAGCTTTCTTT.

This chain links TRBV19 with TRBJ1-2; D perhaps matches TRBD1 (5 bases). Germline V gene data show CDR1 as LNHDA and CDR2 as SQIVND (reference sequence). V lost 3 bases and J lost 5, with 19 bases in between. This CDR3 has 16 residues. CDR3 nucleotide sequence: TGTGCCAGTAGTATTTCGAACCCGACAGCCTCTTATGGCTACACCTTC. Its translation: CASSISNPTASYGYTF.

The chain employs TRBV10-3 and TRBJ1-6, with 7 nucleotides matching TRBD1. The CDR3 is 14 amino acids. CDR1 and CDR2 from the germline V gene are ENHRY and SYGVKD. With V trimmed by 6 bases and J by 4 bases, 3 bases remained unmatched. Here the CDR3 reads CAISRDSYNSPLHF. The CDR3 bases are TGTGCCATCAGCAGGGACAGTTATAATTCACCCCTCCACTTT.

A remark on this clone: Other DNA sequences from this sample encode an identical CDR3 as well. Here the CDR3 DNA reads TGTGCCAGCAGTTTACGGGAGAACACTGAAGCTTTCTTT. It specifies CASSLRENTEAFF. The rearrangement links TRBV27 to TRBJ1-1; D unresolved. Per germline, CDR1 MNHEY and CDR2 SMNVEV (reference sequence). The CDR3 length is 13 residues. The V gene lost 2 bases and the J gene lost 1 base, with 5 bases spanning the gap.

The V and J genes are TRBV29-1 and TRBJ1-2, with 7 bases lining up with TRBD1. CDR1 SQVTM and CDR2 ANQGSEA come from the germline V gene. The V and J ends lost 6 bases and 4 bases, in that order; junction bases with no gene match: 8. The CDR3 is made up of 13 amino acids. CDR3: CSVGTGVGYGYTF. For the CDR3, the DNA is TGCAGCGTCGGAACAGGGGTGGGCTATGGCTACACCTTC.

This chain uses TRBV19 with TRBJ1-2; D is possibly TRBD1 (6 bases). The CDR3 runs 17 residues. V was shortened by 1 base and J by 4 bases, with 19 bases between the two germline ends. Germline loops: CDR1 LNHDA, CDR2 SQIVND (reference sequence). CDR3: CASSIVSTRGAFYGYTF. In DNA form, the CDR3 reads TGTGCCAGTAGTATAGTTTCGACACGGGGGGCTTTCTATGGCTACACCTTC.

The chain carries TRBV14 and TRBJ2-7, with 8 bases fitting TRBD2. Trimming at V came to 0 bases and at J to 3 bases, leaving 7 bases not matched to a gene. The germline CDR1 and CDR2 sequences are SGHDN and FVKESK. This CDR3 has 16 residues. The CDR3 loop is CASSQDRLAGFYEQYF. Written as DNA, the CDR3 is TGTGCCAGCAGCCAAGATCGTCTAGCGGGCTTCTACGAGCAGTACTTC.

The chain employs TRBV21-1 and TRBJ1-5; the table assigns TRBD1, which was not confirmed against the DNA. TRBV21-1 is assigned pseudogene status. The CDR3 totals 18 residues. The CDR3: CASSRDRGEISSNQPQHF. The CDR3 region has the DNA TGTGCCAGCAGCCGAGACAGGGGGGAAATATCTAGCAATCAGCCCCAGCATTTT.

The V and J genes are TRBV7-2 and TRBJ1-1, with 9 nucleotides matching TRBD1. Germline V lookup: CDR1 SGHTA, CDR2 FQGNSA. The CDR3 has 16 residues. The V segment lost 3 bases and the J segment 2 bases; nucleotides outside the gene matches: 7. The CDR3, as DNA: TGTGCCAGCAGCTTGGGGGGGACAGGGCGTAACACTGAAGCTTTCTTT. As protein: CASSLGGTGRNTEAFF.

The rearrangement joins TRBV6-5 to TRBJ1-6; D gene uncertain. Germline loops: CDR1 MNHEY, CDR2 SVGAGI. The CDR3 sequence is 14 residues long. Trimming took 5 bases from V and 0 from J, leaving 5 bases between them. Here the CDR3 reads CASSTSSYNSPLHF. Written as DNA, the CDR3 is TGTGCCAGCAGTACCAGCTCCTATAATTCACCCCTCCACTTT.

The CDR3 here is CSASGHNEQFF. CDR3 bases: TGCAGTGCTAGCGGTCACAATGAGCAGTTCTTC. The V call is TRBV20-1, the J call TRBJ2-1; D call uncertain. Germline V gene lookup returns CDR1 DFQATT and CDR2 SNEGSKA (reference sequence). This CDR3 has 11 residues. Trimming stripped 3 bases from V and 5 bases from J, with 5 bases between.

The rearrangement uses TRBV30 and TRBJ1-1; 10 bases agree with TRBD1. CDR1 and CDR2 from the germline V gene are GTSNPN and SVGIG (reference sequence). The ends lost 3 bases at V and 6 bases at J; junction bases unmatched: 7. The CDR3 runs 14 residues. The CDR3 spells CAWSGGQGFSEAFF. The CDR3 DNA is TGTGCCTGGAGCGGGGGACAGGGGTTTTCTGAAGCTTTCTTT.

The genes are TRBV9 and TRBJ2-1; D is unresolved. CDR3 size: 16 residues. From germline, CDR1 is SGDLS and CDR2 YYNGEE. V was shortened by 4 bases and J by 2 bases, with 16 bases between the two germline ends. The CDR3 DNA follows: TGTGCCAGCAGCAAACGAATGGCCAACACCTACAATGAGCAGTTCTTC. Residues: CASSKRMANTYNEQFF.

This clone has only a few counts. The rearrangement uses TRBV7-2 and TRBJ1-5, with TRBD1 matching over 7 bases. Germline loops: CDR1 SGHTA, CDR2 FQGNSA. After removal of 5 bases from V and 5 bases from J, the junction contained 9 bases not matched to a gene. The CDR3 runs to 15 residues. CDR3 region: CASSPRQGYDQPQHF. CDR3 sequence (DNA): TGTGCCAGCAGCCCCCGACAGGGTTACGATCAGCCCCAGCATTTT. Using reference TRBV7-2 and TRBJ1-5 for the parts outside the CDR3, the full variable domain is GAGVSQSPSNKVTEKGKDVELRCDPISGHTALYWYRQSLGQGLEFLIYFQGNSAPDKSGLPSDRFSAERTGGSVSTLTIQRTQQEDSAVYLCASSPRQGYDQPQHFGDGTRLSIL.

This clone occurred once. V is TRBV20-1 and J is TRBJ1-6; no clear D. Germline V lookup: CDR1 DFQATT, CDR2 SNEGSKA (reference sequence). The length of the CDR3 is 13 residues. Trimming removed 3 bases at V and 10 bases at J, with 13 bases between. The DNA for the CDR3 is TGCAGTGCTAGTGAGGGTAGCGGGTCACCCCTCCACTTT. It yields the protein CSASEGSGSPLHF.

The chain has TRBV4-1 and TRBJ2-7, with D tentatively TRBD1 (5 bases). The CDR3 has 16 amino acids. The germline CDR1 and CDR2 sequences are MGHRA and YSYEKL. V was cut by 1 base and J by 3 bases, with 16 bases left in between. The CDR3 sequence is CASSQGRTPGSYEQYF. CDR3 DNA: TGCGCCAGCAGCCAAGGTCGGACACCCGGCAGCTACGAGCAGTACTTC.